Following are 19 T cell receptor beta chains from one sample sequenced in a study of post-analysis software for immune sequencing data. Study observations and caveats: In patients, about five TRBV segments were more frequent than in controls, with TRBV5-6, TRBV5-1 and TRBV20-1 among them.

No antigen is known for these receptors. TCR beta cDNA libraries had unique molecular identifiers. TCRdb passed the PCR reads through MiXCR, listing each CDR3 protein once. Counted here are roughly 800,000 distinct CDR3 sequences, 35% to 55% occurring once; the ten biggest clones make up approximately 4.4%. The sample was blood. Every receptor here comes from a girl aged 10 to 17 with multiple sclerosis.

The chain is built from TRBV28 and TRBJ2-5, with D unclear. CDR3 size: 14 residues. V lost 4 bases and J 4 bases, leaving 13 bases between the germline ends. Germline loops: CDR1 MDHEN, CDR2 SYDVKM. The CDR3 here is CASSSPSLGETQYF. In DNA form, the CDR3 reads TGTGCCAGCAGTTCCCCCTCCCTGGGAGAGACCCAGTACTTC.

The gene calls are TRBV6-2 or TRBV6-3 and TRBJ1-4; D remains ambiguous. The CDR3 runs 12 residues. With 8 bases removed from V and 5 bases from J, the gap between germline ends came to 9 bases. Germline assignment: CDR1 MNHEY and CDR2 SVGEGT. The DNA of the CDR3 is TGTGCCAGCGAGAACCCCAATGAAAAACTGTTTTTT. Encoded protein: CASENPNEKLFF.

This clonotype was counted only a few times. CDR3 DNA: TGTGCCAGCACCAAGGGACAGGGGAGCGGCTACACCTTC. It is translated as CASTKGQGSGYTF. The chain links TRBV12-3 or TRBV12-4 to TRBJ1-2; 10 nucleotides agree with TRBD1. Unmatched junction bases numbered 7, after V lost 7 bases and J lost 8 bases. The CDR3 contains 13 residues.

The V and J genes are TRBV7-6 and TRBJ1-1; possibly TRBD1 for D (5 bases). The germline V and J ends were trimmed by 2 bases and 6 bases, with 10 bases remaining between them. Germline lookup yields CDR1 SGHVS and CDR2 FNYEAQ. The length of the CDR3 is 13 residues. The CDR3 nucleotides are TGTGCCAGCAGCTTAAAGGGGAATGCTGAAGCTTTCTTT. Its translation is CASSLKGNAEAFF.

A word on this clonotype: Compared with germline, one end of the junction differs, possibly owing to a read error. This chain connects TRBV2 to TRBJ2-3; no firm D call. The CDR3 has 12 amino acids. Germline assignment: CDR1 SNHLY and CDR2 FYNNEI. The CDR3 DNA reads TGTGCCAGCAGTGCTCAGTCAGAAACGCAGTATTTT. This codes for CASSAQSETQYF. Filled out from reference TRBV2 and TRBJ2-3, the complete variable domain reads EPEVTQTPSHQVTQMGQEVILRCVPISNHLYFYWYRQILGQKVEFLVSFYNNEISEKSEIFDDQFSVERPDGSNFTLKIRSTKLEDSAMYFCASSAQSETQYFGPGTRLTVL.

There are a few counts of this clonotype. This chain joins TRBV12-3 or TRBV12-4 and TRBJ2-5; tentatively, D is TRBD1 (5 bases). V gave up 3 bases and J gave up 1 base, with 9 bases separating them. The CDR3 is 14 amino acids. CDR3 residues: CASSFRQTQETQYF. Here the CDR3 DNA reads TGTGCCAGCAGTTTCCGACAGACCCAAGAGACCCAGTACTTC.

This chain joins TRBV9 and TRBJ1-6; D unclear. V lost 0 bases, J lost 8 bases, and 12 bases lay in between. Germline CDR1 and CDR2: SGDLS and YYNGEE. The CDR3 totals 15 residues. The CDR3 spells CASSVAGDEDSPLHF. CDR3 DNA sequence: TGTGCCAGCAGCGTAGCTGGGGATGAAGATTCACCCCTCCACTTT.

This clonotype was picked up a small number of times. The CDR3 reads CATSSQHQETQYF. Written as DNA, the CDR3 is TGTGCCACCAGCAGCCAGCACCAAGAGACCCAGTACTTC. The chain employs TRBV15 and TRBJ2-5; D not certain. This CDR3 is 13 amino acids long. Germline CDR1 LNHNV, CDR2 YYDKDF (reference sequence). Trimming pared 3 bases from V and 0 bases from J, leaving 5 bases between.

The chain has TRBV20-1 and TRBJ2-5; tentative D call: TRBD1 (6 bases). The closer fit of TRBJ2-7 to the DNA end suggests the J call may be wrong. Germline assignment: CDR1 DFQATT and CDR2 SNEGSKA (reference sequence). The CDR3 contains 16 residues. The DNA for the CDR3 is TGCAGTGCTTACCCTCAGGGAACAGGGTCTTCCTACGAGCAGTACTTC. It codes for CSAYPQGTGSSYEQYF.

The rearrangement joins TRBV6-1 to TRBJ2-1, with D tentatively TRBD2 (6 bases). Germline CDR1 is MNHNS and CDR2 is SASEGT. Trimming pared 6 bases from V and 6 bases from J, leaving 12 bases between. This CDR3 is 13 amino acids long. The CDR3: CASSPRDFNEQFF. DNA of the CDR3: TGTGCCAGCAGCCCTCGGGACTTCAATGAGCAGTTCTTC.

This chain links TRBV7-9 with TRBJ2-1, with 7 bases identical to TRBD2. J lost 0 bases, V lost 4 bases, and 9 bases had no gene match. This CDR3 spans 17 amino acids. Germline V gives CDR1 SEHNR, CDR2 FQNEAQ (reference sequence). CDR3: CASSSGGGAYSYNEQFF. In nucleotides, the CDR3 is TGTGCCAGCAGCTCGGGAGGCGGGGCCTACTCCTACAATGAGCAGTTCTTC.

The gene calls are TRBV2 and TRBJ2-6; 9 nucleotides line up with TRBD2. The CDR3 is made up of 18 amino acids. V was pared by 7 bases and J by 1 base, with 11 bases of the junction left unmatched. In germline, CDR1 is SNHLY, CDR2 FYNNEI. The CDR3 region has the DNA TGTGCCAGCAATCTAATGGCTAGCGGGATTTCTGGGGCCAACGTCCTGACTTTC. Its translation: CASNLMASGISGANVLTF. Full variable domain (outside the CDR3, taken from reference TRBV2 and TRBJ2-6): EPEVTQTPSHQVTQMGQEVILRCVPISNHLYFYWYRQILGQKVEFLVSFYNNEISEKSEIFDDQFSVERPDGSNFTLKIRSTKLEDSAMYFCASNLMASGISGANVLTFGAGSRLTVL.

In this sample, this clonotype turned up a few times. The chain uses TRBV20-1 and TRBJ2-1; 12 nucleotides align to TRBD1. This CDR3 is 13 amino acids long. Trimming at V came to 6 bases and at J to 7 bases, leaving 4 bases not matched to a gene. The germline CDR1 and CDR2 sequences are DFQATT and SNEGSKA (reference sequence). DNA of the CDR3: TGCAGTGCGAGGGACAGGGGGCCGAATGAGCAGTTCTTC. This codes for CSARDRGPNEQFF.

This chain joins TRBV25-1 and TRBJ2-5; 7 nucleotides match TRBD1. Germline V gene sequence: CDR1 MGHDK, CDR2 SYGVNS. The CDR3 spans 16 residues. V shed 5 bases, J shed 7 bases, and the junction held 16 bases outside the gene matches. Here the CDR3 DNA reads TGTGCCAGCAGTATCCGGACCTCGGGACCAGGGGGGACCCAGTACTTC. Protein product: CASSIRTSGPGGTQYF. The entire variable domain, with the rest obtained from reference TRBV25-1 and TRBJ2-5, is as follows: EADIYQTPRYLVIGTGKKITLECSQTMGHDKMYWYQQDPGMELHLIHYSYGVNSTEKGDLSSESTVSRIRTEHFPLTLESARPSHTSQYLCASSIRTSGPGGTQYFGPGTRLLVL.

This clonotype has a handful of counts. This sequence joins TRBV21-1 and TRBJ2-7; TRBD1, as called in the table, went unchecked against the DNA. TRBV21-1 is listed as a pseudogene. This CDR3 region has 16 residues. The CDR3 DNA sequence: TGTGCCAGCAGCAAAGACTCCAGGGGGGGATTCTACGAGCAGTACTTC. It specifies CASSKDSRGGFYEQYF.

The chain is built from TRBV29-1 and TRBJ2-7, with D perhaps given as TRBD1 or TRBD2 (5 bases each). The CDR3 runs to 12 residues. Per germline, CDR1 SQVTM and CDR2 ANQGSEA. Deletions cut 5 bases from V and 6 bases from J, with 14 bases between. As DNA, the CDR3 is TGCAGCGTTCGGGACGGGGAGAGCGAGCAGTACTTC. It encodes CSVRDGESEQYF.

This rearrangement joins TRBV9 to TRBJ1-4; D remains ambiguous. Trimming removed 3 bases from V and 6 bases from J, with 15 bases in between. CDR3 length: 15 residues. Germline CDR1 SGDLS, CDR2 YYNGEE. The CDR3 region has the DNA TGTGCCAGCAGCGCCCAAGGGAGGGTCCATGAAAAACTGTTTTTT. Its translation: CASSAQGRVHEKLFF.

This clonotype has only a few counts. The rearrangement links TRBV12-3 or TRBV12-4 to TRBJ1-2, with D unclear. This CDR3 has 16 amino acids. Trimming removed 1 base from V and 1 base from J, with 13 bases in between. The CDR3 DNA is TGTGCCAGCAGTTTAGGGCAGGCTTCACTTAACTATGGCTACACCTTC. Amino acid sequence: CASSLGQASLNYGYTF.

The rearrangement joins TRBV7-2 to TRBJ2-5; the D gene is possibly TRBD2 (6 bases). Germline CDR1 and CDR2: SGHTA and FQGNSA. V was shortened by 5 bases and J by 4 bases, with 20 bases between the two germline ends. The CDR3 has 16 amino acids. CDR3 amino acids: CASSPVDGAGRETQYF. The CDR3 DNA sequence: TGTGCCAGCAGCCCTGTGGACGGGGCGGGGAGAGAGACCCAGTACTTC.